This T cell receptor beta chain is from a study of cytomegalovirus exposure and HLA in healthy donors. Turning to the study itself: The use of the same platform for the 110 or so validation repertoires and the roughly 630 first-cohort repertoires was reported by a later analysis.

The donors formed part of the 120-subject validation cohort, distinct from the 666-subject first cohort. The repertoire was sequenced with immunoSEQ multiplex PCR; TCRdb's copy has only in-frame clones and lacks some. The data show about 260,000 clones, about 92% seen once. The TCR comes from a woman aged 30 to 39 in good health and CMV-seronegative. Sample: PBMCs.

The CDR3 reads CASSPERGRSNQPQHF. Here the CDR3 DNA reads TGTGCCAGCAGTCCTGAGCGGGGGCGCAGCAATCAGCCCCAGCATTTT. The chain is built from TRBV27 and TRBJ1-5; D is perhaps TRBD1 (6 bases). The V end lost 5 bases, the J end lost 1 base, and 15 bases lay between the germline ends. The CDR3 contains 16 residues. In germline, CDR1 is MNHEY, CDR2 SMNVEV (reference sequence).